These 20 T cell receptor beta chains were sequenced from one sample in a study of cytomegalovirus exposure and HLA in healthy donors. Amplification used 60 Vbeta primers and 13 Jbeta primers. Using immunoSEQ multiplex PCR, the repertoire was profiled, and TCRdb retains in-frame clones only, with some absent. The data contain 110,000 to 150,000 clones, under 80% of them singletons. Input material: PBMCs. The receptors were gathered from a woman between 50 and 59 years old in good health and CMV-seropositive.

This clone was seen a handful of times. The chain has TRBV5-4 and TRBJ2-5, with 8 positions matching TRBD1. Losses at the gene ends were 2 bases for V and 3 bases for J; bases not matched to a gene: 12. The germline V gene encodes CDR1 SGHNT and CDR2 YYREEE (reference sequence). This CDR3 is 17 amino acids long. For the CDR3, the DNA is TGTGCCAGCAGCTTCTTAGGACAGGGAGGACCTAAAGAGACCCAGTACTTC. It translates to CASSFLGQGGPKETQYF. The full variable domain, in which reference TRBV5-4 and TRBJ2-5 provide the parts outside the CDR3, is ETGVTQSPTHLIKTRGQQVTLRCSSQSGHNTVSWYQQALGQGPQFIFQYYREEENGRGNFPPRFSGLQFPNYSSELNVNALELDDSALYLCASSFLGQGGPKETQYFGPGTRLLVL.

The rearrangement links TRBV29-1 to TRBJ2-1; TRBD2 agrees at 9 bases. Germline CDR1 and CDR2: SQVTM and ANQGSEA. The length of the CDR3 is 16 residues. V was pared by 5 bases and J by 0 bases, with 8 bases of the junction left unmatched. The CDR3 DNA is TGCAGCGTTACCGGGCTAGCGGGGAGCTCCTACAATGAGCAGTTCTTC. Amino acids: CSVTGLAGSSYNEQFF.

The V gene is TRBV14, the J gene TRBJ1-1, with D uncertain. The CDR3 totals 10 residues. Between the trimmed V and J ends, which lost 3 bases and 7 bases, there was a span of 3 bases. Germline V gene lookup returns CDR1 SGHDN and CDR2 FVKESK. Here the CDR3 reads CASSHLEAFF. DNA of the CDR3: TGTGCCAGCAGCCACCTTGAAGCTTTCTTT. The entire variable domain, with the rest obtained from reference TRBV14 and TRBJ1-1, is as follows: EAGVTQFPSHSVIEKGQTVTLRCDPISGHDNLYWYRRVMGKEIKFLLHFVKESKQDESGMPNNRFLAERTGGTYSTLKVQPAELEDSGVYFCASSHLEAFFGQGTRLTVV.

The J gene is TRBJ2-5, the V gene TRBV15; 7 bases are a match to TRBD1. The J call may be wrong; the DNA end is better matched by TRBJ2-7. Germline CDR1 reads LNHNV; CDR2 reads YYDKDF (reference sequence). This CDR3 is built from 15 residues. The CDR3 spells CATSRVPGTAYEQYF. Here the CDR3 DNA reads TGTGCCACCAGCAGAGTTCCCGGGACAGCGTACGAGCAGTACTTC.

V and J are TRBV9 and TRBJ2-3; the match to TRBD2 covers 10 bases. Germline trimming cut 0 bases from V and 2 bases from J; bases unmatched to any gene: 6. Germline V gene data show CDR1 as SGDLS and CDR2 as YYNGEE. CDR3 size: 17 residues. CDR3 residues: CASSVDLAGGNTDTQYF. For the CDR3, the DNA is TGTGCCAGCAGCGTAGATTTAGCGGGGGGAAACACAGATACGCAGTATTTT. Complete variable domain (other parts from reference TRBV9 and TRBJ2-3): DSGVTQTPKHLITATGQRVTLRCSPRSGDLSVYWYQQSLDQGLQFLIQYYNGEERAKGNILERFSAQQFPDLHSELNLSSLELGDSALYFCASSVDLAGGNTDTQYFGPGTRLTVL.

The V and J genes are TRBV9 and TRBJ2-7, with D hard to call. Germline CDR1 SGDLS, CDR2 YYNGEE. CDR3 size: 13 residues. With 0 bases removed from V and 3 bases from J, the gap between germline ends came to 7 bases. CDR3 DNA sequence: TGTGCCAGCAGCGTAGGGCTAGACTACGAGCAGTACTTC. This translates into CASSVGLDYEQYF.

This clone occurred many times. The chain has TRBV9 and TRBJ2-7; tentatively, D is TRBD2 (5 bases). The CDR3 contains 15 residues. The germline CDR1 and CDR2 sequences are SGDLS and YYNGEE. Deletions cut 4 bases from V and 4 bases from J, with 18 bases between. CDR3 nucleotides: TGTGCCAGCAGCTTCCAGTTGGGGAGTCATTACGAGCAGTACTTC. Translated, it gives CASSFQLGSHYEQYF.

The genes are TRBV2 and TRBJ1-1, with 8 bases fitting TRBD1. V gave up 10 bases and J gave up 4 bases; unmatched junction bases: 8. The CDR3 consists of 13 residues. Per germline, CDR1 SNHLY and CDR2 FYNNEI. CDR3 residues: CATPAGQGTEAFF. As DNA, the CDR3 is TGTGCCACCCCGGCAGGACAGGGCACTGAAGCTTTCTTT.

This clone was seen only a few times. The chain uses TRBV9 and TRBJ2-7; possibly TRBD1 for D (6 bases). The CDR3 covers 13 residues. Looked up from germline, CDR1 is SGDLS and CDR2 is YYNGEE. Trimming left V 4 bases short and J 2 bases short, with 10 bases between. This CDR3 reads CASSPRQAYEQYF. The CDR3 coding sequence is TGTGCCAGCAGCCCCCGACAGGCCTACGAGCAGTACTTC. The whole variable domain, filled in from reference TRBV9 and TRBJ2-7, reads DSGVTQTPKHLITATGQRVTLRCSPRSGDLSVYWYQQSLDQGLQFLIQYYNGEERAKGNILERFSAQQFPDLHSELNLSSLELGDSALYFCASSPRQAYEQYFGPGTRLTVT.

The CDR3 sequence: CASRRTGANQETQYF. Here the CDR3 DNA reads TGTGCCAGCCGGAGGACAGGGGCAAACCAAGAGACCCAGTACTTC. The chain links TRBV6-4 to TRBJ2-5, with 9 positions matching TRBD1. The J segment lost 0 bases and the V segment lost 8 bases, leaving 7 bases of the junction unmatched. This CDR3 contains 15 residues. Germline CDR1 MRHNA, CDR2 SNTAGT.

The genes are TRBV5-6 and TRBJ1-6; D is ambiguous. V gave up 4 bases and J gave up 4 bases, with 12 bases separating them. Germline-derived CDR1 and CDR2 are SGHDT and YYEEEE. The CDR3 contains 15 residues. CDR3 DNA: TGTGCCAGCAGCAGAGTAACAGTTTATAATTCACCCCTCCACTTT. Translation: CASSRVTVYNSPLHF.

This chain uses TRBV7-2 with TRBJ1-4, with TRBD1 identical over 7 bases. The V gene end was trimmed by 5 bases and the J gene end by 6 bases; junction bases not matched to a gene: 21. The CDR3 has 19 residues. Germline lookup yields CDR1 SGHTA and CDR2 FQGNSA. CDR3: CASSIRAGTAPGKDEKLFF. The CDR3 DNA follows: TGTGCCAGCAGCATTAGAGCCGGGACAGCTCCCGGGAAGGATGAAAAACTGTTTTTT.

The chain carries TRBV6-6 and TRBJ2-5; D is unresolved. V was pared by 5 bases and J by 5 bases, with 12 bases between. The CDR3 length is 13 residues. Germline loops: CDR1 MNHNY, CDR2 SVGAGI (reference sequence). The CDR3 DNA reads TGTGCCAGCAGTGTGGCCTCTTCCGAGACCCAGTACTTC. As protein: CASSVASSETQYF.

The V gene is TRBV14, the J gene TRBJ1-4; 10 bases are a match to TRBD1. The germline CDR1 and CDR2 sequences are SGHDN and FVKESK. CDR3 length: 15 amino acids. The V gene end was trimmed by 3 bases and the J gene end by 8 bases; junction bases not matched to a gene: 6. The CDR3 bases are TGTGCCAGCAGCCAGGGGGGACAGGGGCTGGAAAAACTGTTTTTT. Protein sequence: CASSQGGQGLEKLFF.

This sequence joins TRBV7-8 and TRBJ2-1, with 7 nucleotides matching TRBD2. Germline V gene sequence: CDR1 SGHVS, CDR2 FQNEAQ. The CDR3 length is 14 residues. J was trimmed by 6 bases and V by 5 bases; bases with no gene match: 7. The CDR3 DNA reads TGTGCCAGCAGCGGGGCTAGCGGATCCAATGAGCAGTTCTTC. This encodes CASSGASGSNEQFF.

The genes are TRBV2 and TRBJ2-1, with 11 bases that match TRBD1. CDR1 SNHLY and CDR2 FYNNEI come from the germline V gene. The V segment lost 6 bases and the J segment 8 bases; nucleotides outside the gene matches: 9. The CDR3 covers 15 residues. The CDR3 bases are TGTGCCAGCAGCGGGGGGGGACAGGGGGGTTATGAGCAGTTCTTC. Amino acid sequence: CASSGGGQGGYEQFF.

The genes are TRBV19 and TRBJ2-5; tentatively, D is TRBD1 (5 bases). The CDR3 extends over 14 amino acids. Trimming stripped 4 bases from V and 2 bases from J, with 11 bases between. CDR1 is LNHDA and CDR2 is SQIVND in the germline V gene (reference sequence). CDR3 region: CASSKRQIQETQYF. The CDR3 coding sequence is TGTGCCAGTAGTAAACGACAGATACAAGAGACCCAGTACTTC.

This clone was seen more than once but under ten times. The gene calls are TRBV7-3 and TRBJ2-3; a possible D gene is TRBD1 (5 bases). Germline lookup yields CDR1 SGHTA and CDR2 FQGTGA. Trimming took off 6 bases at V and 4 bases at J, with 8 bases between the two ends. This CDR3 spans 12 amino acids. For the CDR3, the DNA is TGTGCCAGCAGTTCGACAGCAGATACGCAGTATTTT. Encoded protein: CASSSTADTQYF. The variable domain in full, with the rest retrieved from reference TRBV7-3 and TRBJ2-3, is GAGVSQTPSNKVTEKGKYVELRCDPISGHTALYWYRQSLGQGPEFLIYFQGTGAADDSGLPNDRFFAVRPEGSVSTLKIQRTERGDSAVYLCASSSTADTQYFGPGTRLTVL.

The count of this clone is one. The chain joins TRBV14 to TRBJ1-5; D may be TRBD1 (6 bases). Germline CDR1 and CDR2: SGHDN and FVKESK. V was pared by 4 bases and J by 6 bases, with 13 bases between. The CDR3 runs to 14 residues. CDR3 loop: CASSLNRAPQPQHF. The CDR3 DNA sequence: TGTGCCAGCAGCCTAAACAGGGCTCCTCAGCCCCAGCATTTT.

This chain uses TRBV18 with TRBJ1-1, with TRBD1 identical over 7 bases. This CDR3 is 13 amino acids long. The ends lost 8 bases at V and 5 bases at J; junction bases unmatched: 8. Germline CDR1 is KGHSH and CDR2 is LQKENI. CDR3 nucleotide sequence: TGTGCCAGCCGGGGGACAGTTCTAACTGAAGCTTTCTTT. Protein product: CASRGTVLTEAFF.